The clone carrying this T cell receptor (beta chain) was seen just once. The antigen is undetermined. This sample was included in a study of cytomegalovirus exposure and HLA in healthy donors. Background on the study: In an early release, HLA-typed donors contributed tens of millions of unique TCR sequences.

Regarding the study as a whole: Later analysis identified a missense DCLRE1C variant that was linked to TCR beta V- and J-gene trimming. Later examination showed HLA-associated TCR beta chains had greater clonal expansion than equally common others.

60 Vbeta and 13 Jbeta primers were used in PCR. Sequencing used immunoSEQ multiplex PCR; TCRdb keeps in-frame clones, though not all of them. The top ten hold 5.5% of the sample, which has around 82,000 clones, roughly 79% seen once. The receptor was derived from a male donor in good health and CMV-seropositive. The source material was PBMCs.

The chain's CDR3 is CASSQDLRGGPTYEQYF. The CDR3 nucleotides are TGCGCCAGCAGCCAAGATTTACGAGGGGGCCCTACCTACGAGCAGTACTTC. V and J are TRBV4-3 and TRBJ2-7, with 7 bases aligning to TRBD1. Per the germline V gene, CDR1 is LGHNA and CDR2 is YSLEER. The CDR3 has 17 amino acids. With 0 bases clipped from V and 2 bases from J, the junction kept 10 bases outside the gene matches.